This T cell receptor (beta chain) was recorded in a study of CD8 T cells in ankylosing spondylitis. This clonotype was seen more than once but under ten times. Its antigen is currently unknown. Study results and limitations: Reportedly, significant enrichment of disease-linked clones occurred in matched ankylosing spondylitis synovial fluid. Some motif variants had been reported before (in reactive arthritis synovial fluid and blood). Disease-associated clones were CD8+ and fairly uncommon in peripheral blood. Seemingly distinctive of ankylosing spondylitis blood was a TCR beta motif formed by eight highly homologous variants.

Preparation of TCR beta libraries was done by quantitative 5'-RACE with molecular barcodes. TCRdb reprocessed the 5' RACE reads via MiXCR and lists one record per CDR3 protein. Here the sample spans some 840,000 distinct CDR3 sequences, about 11% being singletons. Per the germline V gene, CDR1 is WNHNN and CDR2 is SYGVQD (reference sequence). The CDR3 extends over 11 amino acids. The V and J ends lost 2 bases and 7 bases respectively, with 2 bases between them. The chain combines TRBV10-1 with TRBJ2-2; D gene uncertain. The receptor was isolated from a male donor with ankylosing spondylitis. Sequencing input: blood, either unsorted or a sorted T cell fraction (not recorded which). The CDR3 DNA reads TGCGCCAGCAGTGAGAACGGGGAGCTGTTTTTT. It is translated as CASSENGELFF.